The rows below give T cell receptor beta chains drawn from one sample of a study of CD8 T cells in ankylosing spondylitis. From the 5' RACE reads, TCRdb called clonotypes with MiXCR, one entry per CDR3 protein. The sample includes around 770,000 distinct CDR3 sequences, 12% of them seen just once. The sequenced sample was blood, either unsorted or a sorted T cell fraction (not recorded which). These receptor sequences come from a male donor with ankylosing spondylitis. Both conserved end residues are part of each CDR3. A D gene is named only where the DNA matches it firmly. A clone size is listed for some rows: how often the clone was seen (once, few, many), or a class if it is expanded.

>TRBD1|TRBJ2-5|few|TRBV20-1
TGCAGTGCTCAAAAAGGGACAGGGTACCAAGAGACCCAGTACTTC
CSAQKGTGYQETQYF
>NA|TRBJ1-2|many|TRBV20-1
TGCAGTGCTAGAGACGCTCCGGGGAACTATGGCTACACCTTC
CSARDAPGNYGYTF
>TRBD1|TRBJ1-4|NA|TRBV7-2
TGTGCCAGCAGCTTGCAGACTCGGACAGGGGGCGAGGAAAAACTGTTTTTT
CASSLQTRTGGEEKLFF
>NA|TRBJ1-4|few|TRBV28
TGTGCCAGCAGAACCACGAATGAAAAACTGTTTTTT
CASRTTNEKLFF
>TRBD2|TRBJ2-1|NA|TRBV20-1
TGCAGTGCTAGGGCCAGCGGGGGCCACTCCTACAATGAGCAGTTCTTC
CSARASGGHSYNEQFF
>NA|TRBJ1-6|NA|TRBV5-1
TGCGCCAGCAGCTTGGATTCCGGGCGGTCACCCCTCCACTTT
CASSLDSGRSPLHF
>NA|TRBJ1-2|NA|TRBV29-1
TGCAGCGTGGCGGGGGCGCAGGACTATGGCTACACCTTC
CSVAGAQDYGYTF
>TRBD2|TRBJ2-1|few|TRBV5-6
TGTGCCAGCAGCTTGGTTGGGACTAGCAGGGAGTTCTTC
CASSLVGTSREFF
>NA|TRBJ2-2|NA|TRBV3-1
TGTGCCAGCAGCCATCTTGACACCGGGGAGCTGTTTTTT
CASSHLDTGELFF
>NA|TRBJ2-2|many|TRBV12-3/TRBV12-4
TGTGCCAGCAGTTTCTCCGGGGAGCTGTTTTTT
CASSFSGELFF
>NA|TRBJ2-2|many|TRBV29-1
TGCAGCGTTGAGACAATCGCGAACACCGGGGAGCTGTTTTTT
CSVETIANTGELFF
>NA|TRBJ2-5|many|TRBV10-3
TGTGCCATCAGTGTACAGGGTTGGGAGACCCAGTACTTC
CAISVQGWETQYF
>NA|TRBJ2-7|few|TRBV28
TGTGCCAGCAGTTTATTGTACGGGGATTTTTCCTACGAGCAGTACTTC
CASSLLYGDFSYEQYF
>NA|TRBJ1-3|many|TRBV18
TGTGCCAGCTCACCATTCGAGGAGGACACCATATATTTT
CASSPFEEDTIYF
>TRBD1|TRBJ2-3|NA|TRBV6-1
TGTGCCAGCAAACCGGGACAGGGGGCGCCGCCGCAGTATTTT
CASKPGQGAPPQYF
>NA|TRBJ2-6|many|TRBV29-1
TGCAGCGTTACCTCTGGGGCCAACGTCCTGACTTTC
CSVTSGANVLTF
>TRBD2|TRBJ2-7|NA|TRBV20-1
TGCAGTGCTAAGACTAGCTTCTACGAGCAGTACTTC
CSAKTSFYEQYF
>TRBD1|TRBJ1-1|NA|TRBV20-1
TGCAGTGTTCGAAGGTCACCAGGGACAGGGGGAGCTTTCTTT
CSVRRSPGTGGAFF
>NA|TRBJ2-7|NA|TRBV6-1
TGTGCCAGCAGTGAACTGACCGGCAGCGAGCAGTACTTC
CASSELTGSEQYF
>NA|TRBJ2-5|few|TRBV5-1
TGCGCCAGCAGCATCCTGAAGGTCCCTGGGTCCCAAGAGACCCAGTACTTC
CASSILKVPGSQETQYF
>NA|TRBJ2-7|once|TRBV7-9
TGTGCCAGCAGCTTAGGGGGGAACGAGCGAACCTACGAGCAGTACTTC
CASSLGGNERTYEQYF
>TRBD1|TRBJ2-1|few|TRBV18
TGTGCCAGCTCACCCCTTGGACAGGATTACAATGAGCAGTTCTTC
CASSPLGQDYNEQFF
>NA|TRBJ2-1|NA|TRBV30
TGTGCCTGGAATGAACTAGTCTCCTACAATGAGCAGTTCTTC
CAWNELVSYNEQFF
>NA|TRBJ1-5|NA|TRBV12-3/TRBV12-4
TGTGCCAGCAGCCCGGGGGGCATAGTTCAGCCCCAGCATTTT
CASSPGGIVQPQHF
>TRBD1|TRBJ1-1|few|TRBV4-3
TGCGCCAGCAGCCACCGACAGGGGGCTGAAGCTTTCTTT
CASSHRQGAEAFF
>TRBD1|TRBJ1-2|NA|TRBV4-3
TGCGCCAGCAGCCTCGGGACAGGGGGCCGGTATGGCTACACCTTC
CASSLGTGGRYGYTF
>NA|TRBJ1-1|NA|TRBV5-1
TGCGCCAGCAGCTCTTCTCGCATGAACACTGAAGCTTTCTTT
CASSSSRMNTEAFF
>TRBD1|TRBJ2-7|NA|TRBV18
TGTGCCAGCTCAAAGGGACAGGGCCTTACCTACGAGCAGTACTTC
CASSKGQGLTYEQYF
>NA|TRBJ1-1|many|TRBV10-3
TGTGCCACCATGGCGGAGGTTGACACTGAAGCTTTCTTT
CATMAEVDTEAFF
>TRBD2|TRBJ2-1|NA|TRBV11-3
TGTGCCAGCAGCTTATATATAAGCGGGAGTCAGGGTGAGCAGTTCTTC
CASSLYISGSQGEQFF
>TRBD1|TRBJ2-4|many|TRBV29-1
TGCAGCGTCACCCAGGGGGATGCCAAAAACATTCAGTACTTC
CSVTQGDAKNIQYF
>TRBD2|TRBJ2-2|few|TRBV7-9
TGTGCCAGCAACCCGGGACTAGCTACCGGGGAGCTGTTTTTT
CASNPGLATGELFF
>NA|TRBJ2-7|NA|TRBV12-3/TRBV12-4
TGTGCCAGCAGTTTACCCCCAGCCGGGACCTACGAGCAGTACTTC
CASSLPPAGTYEQYF
>NA|TRBJ2-5|NA|TRBV12-3/TRBV12-4
TGTGCCAGCAGTTTGGTAGGATATGGGCGGATTCAAGAGACCCAGTACTTC
CASSLVGYGRIQETQYF
>NA|TRBJ1-2|NA|TRBV20-1
TGCAGTGCTAGAAACCCGGGATCAGGGACGTATGGCTACACCTTC
CSARNPGSGTYGYTF
>NA|TRBJ1-4|few|TRBV7-9
TGTGCCAGCAGCTCGACAACAACTAATGAAAAACTGTTTTTT
CASSSTTTNEKLFF
>NA|TRBJ2-1|NA|TRBV6-5
TGTGCCAGCAGTTACCCGAGGGGCAAAAGGGGGAATGAGCAGTTCTTC
CASSYPRGKRGNEQFF
>TRBD1|TRBJ1-4|NA|TRBV7-2
TGTGCCAGCAGCTTTGACAGGGGTAGTCGAGAAAAACTGTTTTTT
CASSFDRGSREKLFF
>NA|TRBJ2-4|NA|TRBV5-6
TGTGCCAGCAGCTACGGGCTAGGCCCGGGGCTAGCCAAAAACATTCAGTACTTC
CASSYGLGPGLAKNIQYF
>TRBD1|TRBJ2-2|many|TRBV20-1
TGCAGTGCTTCCGGGACAGCGAACACCGGGGAGCTGTTTTTT
CSASGTANTGELFF
>TRBD1|TRBJ2-3|few|TRBV7-7
TGTGCTAGCAGCCTCGGGACAGGGGACACAGATACGCAGTATTTT
CASSLGTGDTDTQYF